This T cell receptor beta chain was captured in a study of early T cells in non-severe SARS-CoV-2 infection. Study background: Sequencing targeted bulk RNA from unsorted whole blood, leaving chains unpaired. Study observations and caveats: CD4 and private specificities were missed by VDJdb matching, which favored anti-spike CD8 responses.

The germline CDR1 and CDR2 sequences are MNHNY and SVGAGI (reference sequence). The CDR3 has 16 residues. V was trimmed by 4 bases and J by 11 bases, leaving 23 bases between them. Each single cDNA molecule received a unique molecular identifier. Via MiXCR, TCRdb re-called the 5' RACE reads, giving one row per CDR3 protein. The table has roughly 53,000 distinct CDR3 sequences, around 9% seen once. As to this clonotype: Its antigen is still unknown.

The receptor's source is an adult who was a healthcare worker with PCR-confirmed SARS-CoV-2 infection or an uninfected control (not recorded which). The rearrangement joins TRBV6-6 to TRBJ1-4; a weak D match, TRBD1 (5 bases). The sample taken for sequencing was whole blood. The CDR3 DNA is TGTGCCAGCAGTTTAATACCGGGACCAGAGATTGGGAAACTGTTTTTT. This gives the protein CASSLIPGPEIGKLFF.